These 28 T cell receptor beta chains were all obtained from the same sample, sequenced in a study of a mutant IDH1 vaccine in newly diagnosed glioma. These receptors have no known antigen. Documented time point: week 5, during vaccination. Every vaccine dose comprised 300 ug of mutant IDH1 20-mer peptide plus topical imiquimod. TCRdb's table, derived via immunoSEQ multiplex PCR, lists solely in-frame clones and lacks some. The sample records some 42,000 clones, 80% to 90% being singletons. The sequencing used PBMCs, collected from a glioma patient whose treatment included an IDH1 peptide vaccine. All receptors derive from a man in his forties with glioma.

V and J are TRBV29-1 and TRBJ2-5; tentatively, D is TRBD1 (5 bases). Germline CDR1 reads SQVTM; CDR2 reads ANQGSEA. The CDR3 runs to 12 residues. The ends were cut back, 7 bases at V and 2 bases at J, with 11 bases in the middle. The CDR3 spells CSGGREQETQYF. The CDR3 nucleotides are TGCAGCGGGGGCAGGGAACAAGAGACCCAGTACTTC.

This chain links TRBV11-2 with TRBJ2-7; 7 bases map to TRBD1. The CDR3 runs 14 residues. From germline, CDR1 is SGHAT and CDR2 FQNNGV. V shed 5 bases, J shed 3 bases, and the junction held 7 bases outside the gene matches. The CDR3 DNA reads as TGTGCCAGCAGCCCGAGGGGGCAAAACTACGAGCAGTACTTC. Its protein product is CASSPRGQNYEQYF.

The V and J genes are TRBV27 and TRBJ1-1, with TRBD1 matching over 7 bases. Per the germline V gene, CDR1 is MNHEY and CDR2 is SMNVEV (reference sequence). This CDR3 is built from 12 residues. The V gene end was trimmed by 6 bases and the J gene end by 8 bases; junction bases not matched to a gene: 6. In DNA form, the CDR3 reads TGTGCCAGCAGCAGGGGGGGACAGGAAGCTTTCTTT. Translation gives CASSRGGQEAFF.

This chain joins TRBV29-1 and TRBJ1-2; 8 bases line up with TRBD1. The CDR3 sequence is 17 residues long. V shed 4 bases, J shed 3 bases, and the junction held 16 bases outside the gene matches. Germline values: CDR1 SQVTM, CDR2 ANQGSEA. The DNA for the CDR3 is TGCAGCGTTGCAATCCGCGGACAGGGCCTTAGGGACTATGGCTACACCTTC. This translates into CSVAIRGQGLRDYGYTF.

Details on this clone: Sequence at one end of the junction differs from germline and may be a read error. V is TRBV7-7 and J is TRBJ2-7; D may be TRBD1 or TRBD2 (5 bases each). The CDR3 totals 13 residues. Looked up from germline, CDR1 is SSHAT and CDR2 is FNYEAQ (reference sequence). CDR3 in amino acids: CASSLLWDGEQYF. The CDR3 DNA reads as TGTGCTAGCAGCTTGCTATGGGACGGCGAGCAGTACTTC.

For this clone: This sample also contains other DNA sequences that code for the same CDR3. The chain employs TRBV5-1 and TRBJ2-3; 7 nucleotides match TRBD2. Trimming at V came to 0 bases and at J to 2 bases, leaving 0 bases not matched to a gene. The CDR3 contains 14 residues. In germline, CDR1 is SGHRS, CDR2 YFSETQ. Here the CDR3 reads CASSLGLATDTQYF. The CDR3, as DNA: TGCGCCAGCAGCTTGGGACTAGCCACAGATACGCAGTATTTT. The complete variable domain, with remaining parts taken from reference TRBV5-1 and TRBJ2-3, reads KAGVTQTPRYLIKTRGQQVTLSCSPISGHRSVSWYQQTPGQGLQFLFEYFSETQRNKGNFPGRFSGRQFSNSRSEMNVSTLELGDSALYLCASSLGLATDTQYFGPGTRLTVL.

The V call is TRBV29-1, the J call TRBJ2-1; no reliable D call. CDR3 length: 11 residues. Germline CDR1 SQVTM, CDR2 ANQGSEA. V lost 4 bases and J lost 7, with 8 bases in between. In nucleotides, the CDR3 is TGCAGCGTTGCCCCCGGGAATGAGCAGTTCTTC. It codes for CSVAPGNEQFF.

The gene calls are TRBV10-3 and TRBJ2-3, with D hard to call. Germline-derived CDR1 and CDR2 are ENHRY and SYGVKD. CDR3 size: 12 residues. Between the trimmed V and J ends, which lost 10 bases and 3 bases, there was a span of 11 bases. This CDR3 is CASDPGTDTQYF. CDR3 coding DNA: TGTGCCAGCGATCCCGGGACAGATACGCAGTATTTT.

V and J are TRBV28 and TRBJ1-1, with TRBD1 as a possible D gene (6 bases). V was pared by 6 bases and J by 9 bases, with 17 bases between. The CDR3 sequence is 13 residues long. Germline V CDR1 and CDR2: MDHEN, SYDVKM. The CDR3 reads CASSLGSTGKAFF. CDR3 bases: TGTGCCAGCAGCCTAGGCTCTACAGGGAAAGCTTTCTTT.

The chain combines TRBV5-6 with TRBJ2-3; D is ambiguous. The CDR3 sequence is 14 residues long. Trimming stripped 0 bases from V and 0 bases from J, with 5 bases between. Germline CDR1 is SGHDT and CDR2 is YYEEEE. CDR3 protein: CASSLGRSTDTQYF. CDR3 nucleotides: TGTGCCAGCAGCTTGGGACGGAGCACAGATACGCAGTATTTT.

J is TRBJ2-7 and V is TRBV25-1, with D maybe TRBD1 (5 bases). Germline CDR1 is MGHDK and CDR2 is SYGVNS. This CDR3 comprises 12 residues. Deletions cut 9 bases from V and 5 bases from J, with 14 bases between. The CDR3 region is CASERGRDEQYF. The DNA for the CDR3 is TGTGCCAGTGAAAGGGGCAGGGACGAGCAGTACTTC.

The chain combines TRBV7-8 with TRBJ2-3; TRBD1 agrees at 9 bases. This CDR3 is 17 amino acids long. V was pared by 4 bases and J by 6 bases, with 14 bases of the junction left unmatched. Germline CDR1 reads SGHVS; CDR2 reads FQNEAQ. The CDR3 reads CASSYSGQGAWTDTQYF. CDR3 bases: TGTGCCAGCAGCTACTCGGGACAGGGAGCGTGGACGGATACGCAGTATTTT.

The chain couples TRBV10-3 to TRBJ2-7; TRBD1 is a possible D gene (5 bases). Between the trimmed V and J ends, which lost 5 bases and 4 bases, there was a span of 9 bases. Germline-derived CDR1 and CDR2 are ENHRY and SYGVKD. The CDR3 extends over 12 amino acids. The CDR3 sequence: CAISMTEYEQYF. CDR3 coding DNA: TGTGCCATCAGTATGACAGAGTACGAGCAGTACTTC.

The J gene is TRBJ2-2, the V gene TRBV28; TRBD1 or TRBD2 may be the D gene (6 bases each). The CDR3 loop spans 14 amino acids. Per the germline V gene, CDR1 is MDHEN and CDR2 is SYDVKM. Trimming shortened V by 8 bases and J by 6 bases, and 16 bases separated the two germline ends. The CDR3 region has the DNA TGTGCCAGCTACGGGGTCCGGGGGCCCGGGGAGCTGTTTTTT. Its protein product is CASYGVRGPGELFF.

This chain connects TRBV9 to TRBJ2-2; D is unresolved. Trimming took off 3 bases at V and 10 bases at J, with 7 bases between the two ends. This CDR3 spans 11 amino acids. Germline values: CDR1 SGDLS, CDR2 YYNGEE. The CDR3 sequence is CASSADMELFF. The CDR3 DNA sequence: TGTGCCAGCAGCGCTGACATGGAGCTGTTTTTT.

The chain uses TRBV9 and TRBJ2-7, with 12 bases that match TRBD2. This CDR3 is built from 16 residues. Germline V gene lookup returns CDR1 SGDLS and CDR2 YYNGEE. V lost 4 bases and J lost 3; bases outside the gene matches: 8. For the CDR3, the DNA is TGTGCCAGCAGCCCGAGGACTAGCGGGGTTCTCTACGAGCAGTACTTC. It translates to CASSPRTSGVLYEQYF.

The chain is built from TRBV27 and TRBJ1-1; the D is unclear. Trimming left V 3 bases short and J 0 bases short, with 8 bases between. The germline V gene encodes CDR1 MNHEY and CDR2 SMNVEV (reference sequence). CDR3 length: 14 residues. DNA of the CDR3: TGTGCCAGCAGTTTTGGGCAGTTGAACACTGAAGCTTTCTTT. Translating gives CASSFGQLNTEAFF.

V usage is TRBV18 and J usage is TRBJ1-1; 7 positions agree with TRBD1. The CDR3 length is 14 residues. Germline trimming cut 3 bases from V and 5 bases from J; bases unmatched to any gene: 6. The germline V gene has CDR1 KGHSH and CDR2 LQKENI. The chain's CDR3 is CASSPQGVETEAFF. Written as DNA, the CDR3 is TGTGCCAGCTCACCTCAGGGGGTAGAAACTGAAGCTTTCTTT.

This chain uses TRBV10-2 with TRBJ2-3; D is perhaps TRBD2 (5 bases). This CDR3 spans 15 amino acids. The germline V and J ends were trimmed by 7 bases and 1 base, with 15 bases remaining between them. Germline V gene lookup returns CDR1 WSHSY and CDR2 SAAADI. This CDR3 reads CASTTGNSGTDTQYF. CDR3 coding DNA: TGCGCCAGCACTACGGGTAATAGCGGCACAGATACGCAGTATTTT.

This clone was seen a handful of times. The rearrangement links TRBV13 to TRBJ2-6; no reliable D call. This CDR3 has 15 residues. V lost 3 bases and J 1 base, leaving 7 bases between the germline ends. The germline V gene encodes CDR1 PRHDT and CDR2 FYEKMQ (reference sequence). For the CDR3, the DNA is TGTGCCAGCAGCTTTAGGAGTTCTGGGGCCAACGTCCTGACTTTC. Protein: CASSFRSSGANVLTF.

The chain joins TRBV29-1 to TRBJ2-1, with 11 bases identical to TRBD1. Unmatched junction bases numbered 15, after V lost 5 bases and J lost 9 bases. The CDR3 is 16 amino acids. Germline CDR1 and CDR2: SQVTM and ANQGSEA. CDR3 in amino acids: CSVQTSGTGGFSEQFF. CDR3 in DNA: TGCAGCGTTCAAACCTCCGGGACAGGGGGGTTTAGTGAGCAGTTCTTC.

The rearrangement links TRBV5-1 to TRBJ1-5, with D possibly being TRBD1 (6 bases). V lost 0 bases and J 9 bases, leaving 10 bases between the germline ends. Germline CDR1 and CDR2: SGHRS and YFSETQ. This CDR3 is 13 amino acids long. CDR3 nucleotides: TGCGCCAGCAGCTTGGAGAGGGGGAGGCCCCAGCATTTT. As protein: CASSLERGRPQHF.

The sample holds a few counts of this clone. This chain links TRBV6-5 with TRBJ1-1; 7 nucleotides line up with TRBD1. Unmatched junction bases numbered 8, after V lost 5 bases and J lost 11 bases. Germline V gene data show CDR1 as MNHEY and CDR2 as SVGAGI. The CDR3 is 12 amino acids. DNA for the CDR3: TGTGCCAGCAGTGTCGCTGGGACAGCGGCTTTCTTT. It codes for CASSVAGTAAFF.

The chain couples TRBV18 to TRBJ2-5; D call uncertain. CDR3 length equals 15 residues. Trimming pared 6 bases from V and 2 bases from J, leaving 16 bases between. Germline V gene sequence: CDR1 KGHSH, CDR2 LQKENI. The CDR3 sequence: CASSPTLRGQETQYF. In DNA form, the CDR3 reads TGTGCCAGCTCGCCAACCCTCCGCGGTCAAGAGACCCAGTACTTC.

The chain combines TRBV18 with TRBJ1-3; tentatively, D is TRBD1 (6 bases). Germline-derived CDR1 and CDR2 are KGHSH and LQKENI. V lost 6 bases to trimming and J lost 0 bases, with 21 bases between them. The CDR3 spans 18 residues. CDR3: CASSPSGGAPYSGNTIYF. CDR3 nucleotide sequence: TGTGCCAGCTCCCCCAGCGGGGGGGCCCCGTACTCTGGAAACACCATATATTTT.

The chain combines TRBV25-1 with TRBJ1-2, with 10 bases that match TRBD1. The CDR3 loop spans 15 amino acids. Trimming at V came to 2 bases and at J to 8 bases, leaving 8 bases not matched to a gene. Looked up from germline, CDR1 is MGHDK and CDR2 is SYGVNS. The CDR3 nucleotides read TGTGCCAGCAGTGAACCGGGACAGGGGTCTTACGGCTACACCTTC. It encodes CASSEPGQGSYGYTF.

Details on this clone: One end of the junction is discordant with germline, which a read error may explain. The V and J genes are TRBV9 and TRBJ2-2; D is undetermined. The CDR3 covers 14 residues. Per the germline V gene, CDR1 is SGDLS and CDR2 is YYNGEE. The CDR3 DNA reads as TGTGCCAGCAGCGTAGTCTCGAACGCCGGGGAGCTGTTTTTT. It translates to CASSVVSNAGELFF.

The CDR3 protein is CASSLKSRREPYEQYF. The CDR3 nucleotides are TGTGCCAGCAGTTTAAAGAGCCGAAGGGAGCCCTACGAGCAGTACTTC. The chain is built from TRBV27 and TRBJ2-7; TRBD2 might be the D (5 bases). Germline V lookup: CDR1 MNHEY, CDR2 SMNVEV (reference sequence). CDR3 length equals 16 residues. Trimming left V 2 bases short and J 2 bases short, with 16 bases between.